Listed below are T cell receptor beta chains from one sample, sequenced in a study of T cells in Graves' hyperthyroidism and ophthalmopathy. TCRdb processed the multiplex PCR reads anew with MiXCR; each CDR3 protein has one entry. In the table there are about 400,000 distinct CDR3 sequences, about 15% of which are singletons. Sequenced sample: blood. The receptors stem from a woman aged 30 to 39 with Graves' hyperthyroidism. CDR3s include the opening cysteine and the closing phenylalanine or tryptophan. The D gene is left open where the match is weak. The size entry is marked missing in some rows and otherwise reads once, few, many or a size class.

abundance,d_gene,v_gene,j_gene,CDR3nt,CDR3aa
many,TRBD1,TRBV7-9,TRBJ2-1,TGTGCCAGCGTACACGGACAGGGTAATAACATACGCAATGAGCAGTTCTTC,CASVHGQGNNIRNEQFF
many,NA,TRBV3-1,TRBJ2-7,TGTGCCAGCAGCCAAGTTCCGGGGACCTACGAGCAGTACTTC,CASSQVPGTYEQYF
many,NA,TRBV29-1,TRBJ2-7,TGCAGCGTTATAGACGGCTCCTACGAGCAGTACTTC,CSVIDGSYEQYF
many,TRBD1,TRBV2,TRBJ2-3,TGTGCCAGCGGAATGACAGGGGTCAGAGATACGCAGTATTTT,CASGMTGVRDTQYF
many,TRBD1,TRBV20-1,TRBJ2-7,TGCAGTGCGAGGGGTTTAACGAAGGACAGGGAGACCTACGAGCAGTACTTC,CSARGLTKDRETYEQYF
many,TRBD2,TRBV7-2,TRBJ2-1,TGTGCCAGCAGCTTAGCTTCTAGCGGGAGGGCCGATGAGCAGTTCTTC,CASSLASSGRADEQFF
many,NA,TRBV7-9,TRBJ2-1,TGTGCCAGCAGCTTACGGTATGACTACAATGAGCAGTTCTTC,CASSLRYDYNEQFF
NA,TRBD1,TRBV20-1,TRBJ2-2,TGCAGTGCTATCCCCGGGACAGCCGGATCCGGGGAGCTGTTTTTT,CSAIPGTAGSGELFF
few,NA,TRBV12-3/TRBV12-4,TRBJ1-6,TGTGCCAGCAGTTGGACCCTTAAGAACTCCTATAATTCACCCCTCCACTTT,CASSWTLKNSYNSPLHF
NA,NA,TRBV19,TRBJ2-1,TGTGCCAGTAATCCCGGCCAGATAGGCTCCTACAATGAGCAGTTCTTC,CASNPGQIGSYNEQFF
few,NA,TRBV6-1,TRBJ2-2,TGTGCCAGCTTGAGGGGGGTGAGCACCGGGGAGCTGTTTTTT,CASLRGVSTGELFF
NA,NA,TRBV27,TRBJ2-3,TGTGCCAGCAGTTTATCCCGGTGGGCAGATACGCAGTATTTT,CASSLSRWADTQYF
many,NA,TRBV28,TRBJ1-2,TGTGCCAGCAGGGAAACAGAGAAGTATGGCTACACCTTC,CASRETEKYGYTF
few,NA,TRBV9,TRBJ2-7,TGTGCCAGCAGCGTAGCCCAGGAGAATTACGAGCAGTACTTC,CASSVAQENYEQYF
many,TRBD2,TRBV20-1,TRBJ2-5,TGCAGTGCTAGAGATTTTATGAGCGGGAGGGCCATGCAAGAGACCCAGTACTTC,CSARDFMSGRAMQETQYF
few,NA,TRBV20-1,TRBJ1-1,TGCAGTGCTCTTCCGGGACCCCCCTCTGAGGCTTTCTTT,CSALPGPPSEAFF
few,TRBD1,TRBV11-2,TRBJ2-7,TGTGCCAGCAGCTTAGTCGGGACAGGGGCTCGTGAGCAGTACTTC,CASSLVGTGAREQYF
many,NA,TRBV27,TRBJ1-4,TGTGCCAGCAGTCCTGAAGGGTTGGGGGTTATATACGAAAAACTGTTTTTT,CASSPEGLGVIYEKLFF
few,NA,TRBV7-8,TRBJ2-3,TGTGCCAGCAGCTTAGGGTCGCGTGGTGGCACAGATACGCAGTATTTT,CASSLGSRGGTDTQYF
many,TRBD1,TRBV30,TRBJ1-1,TGTGCCTGGAGCCTTACAGGGGGCTCTGAAGCTTTCTTT,CAWSLTGGSEAFF
few,TRBD2,TRBV6-1,TRBJ2-4,TGTGCCAGCAGGGTAACTAGCGGGAGTTCGACGGGCAAAAACATTCAGTACTTC,CASRVTSGSSTGKNIQYF
many,NA,TRBV18,TRBJ2-1,TGTGCCAGCTCACCGTCCCTCGCGGGACACTCCTACAATGAGCAGTTCTTC,CASSPSLAGHSYNEQFF
many,NA,TRBV15,TRBJ1-6,TGTGCCACCAGCAGAGATCCGGGGTACAATTCACCCCTCCACTTT,CATSRDPGYNSPLHF
many,NA,TRBV28,TRBJ2-5,TGTGCCAGCAGTTTCGACAGGAGGAGGGAGACCCAGTACTTC,CASSFDRRRETQYF
few,TRBD2,TRBV6-1,TRBJ2-7,TGTGCCAGCAGTCTGACTAGCGGGAGTATCAACGAGCAGTACTTC,CASSLTSGSINEQYF
NA,NA,TRBV28,TRBJ1-3,TGTGCCAGCAGTCCAGGACCCACCGGAAACACCATATATTTT,CASSPGPTGNTIYF
NA,TRBD2,TRBV10-3,TRBJ2-1,TGTGCCATCAGTGCGCTGCTAGCGGGAGTTTTTTTGTACAATGAGCAGTTCTTC,CAISALLAGVFLYNEQFF
NA,NA,TRBV4-1,TRBJ2-7,TGCGCCAGCAGCCTAGCAGCGGACTACTACGAGCAGTACTTC,CASSLAADYYEQYF
many,NA,TRBV6-1,TRBJ2-7,TGTGCCAGCAGCGTGGAGGGACGCGGATCCTACGAGCAGTACTTC,CASSVEGRGSYEQYF
many,TRBD2,TRBV6-5,TRBJ2-7,TGTGCCAGCATTACTAGCGGGAGGGCAGGGGAGCAGTACTTC,CASITSGRAGEQYF
NA,NA,TRBV20-1,TRBJ2-1,TGCAGTGCTAGGGTAGCCGAAAAATACAATGAGCAGTTCTTC,CSARVAEKYNEQFF
NA,NA,TRBV15,TRBJ1-4,TGTGCCACCAGCTCACGGCGACCAACTAATGAAAAACTGTTTTTT,CATSSRRPTNEKLFF
many,TRBD1,TRBV18,TRBJ2-5,TGTGCCAGCTCACGGGACAGCCCTCAGGAGACCCAGTACTTC,CASSRDSPQETQYF
few,TRBD1,TRBV4-1,TRBJ2-2,TGCGCCAGCAGCCATCTCCCCGGCCGACAGGGGACCGGGGAGCTGTTTTTT,CASSHLPGRQGTGELFF
many,NA,TRBV6-1,TRBJ2-1,TGTGCCAGCAGTCTCCGGACTCGGTCCTACAATGAGCAGTTCTTC,CASSLRTRSYNEQFF
few,TRBD1,TRBV28,TRBJ2-7,TGTGCCAGCGGCCCTATACAGGGGGCAAAAAGATTTGACGAGCAGTACTTC,CASGPIQGAKRFDEQYF
NA,TRBD2,TRBV20-1,TRBJ2-7,TGCAGTGCTAGAATAGCGGGAGGAGTTTGGGAGCAGTACTTC,CSARIAGGVWEQYF
many,TRBD1,TRBV3-1,TRBJ2-5,TGTGCCAGCAGATGGACAGGGCATTCGGAGACCCAGTACTTC,CASRWTGHSETQYF
many,NA,TRBV28,TRBJ2-7,TGTGCCAGCAGGGGAGGGGGTCCCTCCCTCTACGAGCAGTACTTC,CASRGGGPSLYEQYF
NA,TRBD1,TRBV5-1,TRBJ1-1,TGCGCCAGCAGCTCGGACAGGGGGCAGGGTGAAGCTTTCTTT,CASSSDRGQGEAFF
many,NA,TRBV9,TRBJ1-2,TGTGCCAGCAGCGTAACAGGAGGACCCTATGGCTACACCTTC,CASSVTGGPYGYTF
NA,NA,TRBV20-1,TRBJ2-3,TGCAGTGCTAGAGCACTCGGACAGAAAAGCACAGATACGCAGTATTTT,CSARALGQKSTDTQYF
few,NA,TRBV7-6,TRBJ2-7,TGTGCCAGCAGCTCTAAAGGGATGGAGCAGTACTTC,CASSSKGMEQYF
NA,NA,TRBV7-3,TRBJ1-1,TGTGCCAGCAGCCCCGCCCTCTCCTCTGAAGCTTTCTTT,CASSPALSSEAFF
few,TRBD1,TRBV3-1,TRBJ2-2,TGTGCCAGCGCTCAGGGGGCCAACACCGGGGAGCTGTTTTTT,CASAQGANTGELFF
NA,NA,TRBV13,TRBJ2-7,TGTGCCAGCAGCTTAAGACGGGGGTCCTCGGGGACTGGCGGAGACGGGCAGTACTTC,CASSLRRGSSGTGGDGQYF
many,NA,TRBV18,TRBJ2-1,TGTGCCAGCTCACCCATGGGGGGTGTGGGTATGAATGAGCAGTTCTTC,CASSPMGGVGMNEQFF
NA,TRBD2,TRBV27,TRBJ2-7,TGTGCCAGCAGTATAGCGGGAGGGCCAGGGGAGCAGTACTTC,CASSIAGGPGEQYF
NA,TRBD2,TRBV19,TRBJ2-7,TGTGCCAGTAGTAGCTCACCGGGAGGGGCTAATACCGAGCAGTACTTC,CASSSSPGGANTEQYF
NA,NA,TRBV27,TRBJ2-3,TGTGCCAGCAGAGACCAGGGGGGGGGAGATACGCAGTATTTT,CASRDQGGGDTQYF
many,NA,TRBV28,TRBJ2-1,TGTGCCAGCAGGAAACAGGGCGTCAATGAGCAGTTCTTC,CASRKQGVNEQFF
many,TRBD1,TRBV11-2,TRBJ2-5,TGTGCCAGCAGCTTAGGGACAGGGCCACGCGAGACCCAGTACTTC,CASSLGTGPRETQYF
many,NA,TRBV5-1,TRBJ1-2,TGCGCCAGCAGCTTGGTCAGGGAAGGAGGTTCGGATGGCTACACCTTC,CASSLVREGGSDGYTF
few,NA,TRBV20-1,TRBJ2-5,TGCAGTGCTGGGAAAGGGACCCAGTACTTC,CSAGKGTQYF
many,NA,TRBV2,TRBJ2-7,TGTGCCAGCACGGGAAACCAGGGCTACGAGCAGTACTTC,CASTGNQGYEQYF
NA,TRBD2,TRBV2,TRBJ2-5,TGTGCCAGTACGACTAGCGGGAGGAGAAAATACTTC,CASTTSGRRKYF
NA,NA,TRBV12-3/TRBV12-4,TRBJ2-1,TGTGCCAGCAGTTTATCTTCGGGGAATGAGCAGTTCTTC,CASSLSSGNEQFF
many,TRBD1,TRBV5-1,TRBJ2-3,TGCGCCAGCAGCGTAGGACAGGGGTCGAGGGATACGCAGTATTTT,CASSVGQGSRDTQYF
many,NA,TRBV18,TRBJ2-1,TGTGCCAGCTCACCAGGGACCATCATGACTACACGTAATGAGCAGTTCTTC,CASSPGTIMTTRNEQFF